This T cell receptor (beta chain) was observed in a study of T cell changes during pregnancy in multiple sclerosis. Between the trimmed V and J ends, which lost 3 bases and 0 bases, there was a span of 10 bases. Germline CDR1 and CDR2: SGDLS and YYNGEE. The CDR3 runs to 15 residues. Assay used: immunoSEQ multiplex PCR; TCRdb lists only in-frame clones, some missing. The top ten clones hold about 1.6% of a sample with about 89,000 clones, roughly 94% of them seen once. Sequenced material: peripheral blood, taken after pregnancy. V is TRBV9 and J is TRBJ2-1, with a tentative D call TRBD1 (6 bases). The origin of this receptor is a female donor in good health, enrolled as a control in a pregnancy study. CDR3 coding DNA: TGTGCCAGCAGCGCCGGGACAAGCTCCTACAATGAGCAGTTCTTC. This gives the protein CASSAGTSSYNEQFF. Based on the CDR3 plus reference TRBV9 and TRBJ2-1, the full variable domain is DSGVTQTPKHLITATGQRVTLRCSPRSGDLSVYWYQQSLDQGLQFLIQYYNGEERAKGNILERFSAQQFPDLHSELNLSSLELGDSALYFCASSAGTSSYNEQFFGPGTRLTVL.